Each of the 11 T cell receptor beta chains below was sequenced from the same sample in a study of blood T cell repertoires in COVID-19 (dated by TCRdb to 2019 to 2021). Receptor amplification or capture employed the immunoSEQ multiplex PCR assay. Not all clones reach the TCRdb copy of this immuneACCESS table, which keeps in-frame sequences only. Checked studies attribute under half of the gap to unresolved V genes and leave the rest unexplained. The sample yields about 180,000 clones; over 75% were counted once. The top ten constitute more than 8% of the sample. What was sequenced was peripheral blood. Receptor source: a woman aged 80 or older with acute or convalescent COVID-19.

The gene calls are TRBV19 and TRBJ2-3; D perhaps matches TRBD1 (8 bases). The germline gives CDR1 LNHDA, CDR2 SQIVND (reference sequence). The CDR3 extends over 15 amino acids. V was trimmed by 6 bases and J by 6 bases, leaving 19 bases between them. CDR3 sequence: CASRKAQGGADTQYF. The CDR3 coding sequence is TGTGCCAGTAGAAAAGCACAGGGGGGGGCCGATACGCAGTATTTT.

This chain links TRBV18 with TRBJ2-7; TRBD2 might be the D (5 bases). Germline-derived CDR1 and CDR2 are KGHSH and LQKENI. This CDR3 is built from 14 residues. Deletions cut 2 bases from V and 0 bases from J, with 8 bases between. CDR3 coding DNA: TGTGCCAGCTCACCAAACCGGGACTCCTACGAGCAGTACTTC. Translation gives CASSPNRDSYEQYF. The full variable domain, its missing parts supplied by reference TRBV18 and TRBJ2-7, is NAGVMQNPRHLVRRRGQEARLRCSPMKGHSHVYWYRQLPEEGLKFMVYLQKENIIDESGMPKERFSAEFPKEGPSILRIQQVVRGDSAAYFCASSPNRDSYEQYFGPGTRLTVT.

The DNA for the CDR3 is TGTGCCAGTAGCGTACAGGGGGGTCACCACAATGAGCAGTTCTTC. Translating it yields CASSVQGGHHNEQFF. This sequence joins TRBV19 and TRBJ2-1; 8 positions agree with TRBD1. Germline-derived CDR1 and CDR2 are LNHDA and SQIVND (reference sequence). The length of the CDR3 is 15 residues. With V trimmed by 6 bases and J by 5 bases, 9 bases remained unmatched.

CDR3 loop: CASSTQGHEQYF. CDR3 bases: TGTGCCAGCAGCACCCAGGGCCACGAGCAGTACTTC. The genes are TRBV7-2 and TRBJ2-7, with D possibly TRBD1 on 5 matching bases. The CDR3 covers 12 residues. From germline, CDR1 is SGHTA and CDR2 FQGNSA. The V gene lost 5 bases and the J gene lost 5 bases, with 10 bases spanning the gap.

The J gene is TRBJ2-5, the V gene TRBV7-9; D ambiguous. The CDR3 consists of 15 residues. In germline, CDR1 is SEHNR, CDR2 FQNEAQ (reference sequence). V lost 2 bases and J lost 2, with 12 bases in between. For the CDR3, the DNA is TGTGCCAGCAGCTTACTGCTCAGCGTTCAAGAGACCCAGTACTTC. Translated, it gives CASSLLLSVQETQYF.

This clone was counted only a few times. The DNA of the CDR3 is TGTGCCAGCAGCCAGTCCGGGTTCGGCGAGCAGTACTTC. As protein: CASSQSGFGEQYF. The rearrangement uses TRBV7-9 and TRBJ2-7, with D hard to call. The CDR3 runs to 13 residues. V gave up 5 bases and J gave up 6 bases, with 14 bases separating them. Germline-derived CDR1 and CDR2 are SEHNR and FQNEAQ (reference sequence).

The chain uses TRBV7-2 and TRBJ2-2; tentative D call: TRBD2 (5 bases). Germline CDR1 SGHTA, CDR2 FQGNSA. The CDR3 is 13 amino acids. V gave up 5 bases and J gave up 3 bases, with 7 bases separating them. CDR3 sequence: CASSRRDTGELFF. In DNA, the CDR3 is TGTGCCAGCAGCCGGCGGGACACCGGGGAGCTGTTTTTT.

This chain joins TRBV4-1 and TRBJ1-4; weak D call: TRBD1 (6 bases). Germline-derived CDR1 and CDR2 are MGHRA and YSYEKL. The germline V and J ends were trimmed by 0 bases and 5 bases, with 10 bases remaining between them. The CDR3 extends over 15 amino acids. The CDR3 spells CASSQEPTGNEKLFF. CDR3 DNA sequence: TGCGCCAGCAGCCAAGAACCTACAGGGAATGAAAAACTGTTTTTT.

The genes are TRBV3-1 (or the pseudogene TRBV3-2) and TRBJ1-4; 9 bases align to TRBD1. J gave up 8 bases and V 2 bases, and 15 bases lay outside the gene matches. The germline gives CDR1 LGHDT, CDR2 YNNKEL (reference sequence). The CDR3 is 18 amino acids. The CDR3 here is CASSQRGQGTLQGEKLFF. CDR3 nucleotide sequence: TGTGCCAGCAGCCAAAGGGGACAGGGTACACTCCAGGGGGAAAAACTGTTTTTT.

The chain joins TRBV6-5 to TRBJ2-1; possibly TRBD1 for D (6 bases). Deletions cut 7 bases from V and 3 bases from J, with 16 bases between. CDR1 and CDR2 from the germline V gene are MNHEY and SVGAGI. The CDR3 consists of 15 residues. The CDR3, as DNA: TGTGCCAGCACTTCGACCCCAGGGGTCTACAATGAGCAGTTCTTC. Translated, it gives CASTSTPGVYNEQFF.

This chain uses TRBV11-3 with TRBJ2-3, with 13 bases fitting TRBD2. The CDR3 is 17 amino acids. Germline lookup yields CDR1 SGHNT and CDR2 YENEEA. J gave up 0 bases and V 5 bases, and 5 bases lay outside the gene matches. The CDR3 loop reads CASSRRLAGGSTDTQYF. The CDR3 coding sequence is TGTGCCAGCAGCCGGAGACTAGCGGGGGGCAGCACAGATACGCAGTATTTT.